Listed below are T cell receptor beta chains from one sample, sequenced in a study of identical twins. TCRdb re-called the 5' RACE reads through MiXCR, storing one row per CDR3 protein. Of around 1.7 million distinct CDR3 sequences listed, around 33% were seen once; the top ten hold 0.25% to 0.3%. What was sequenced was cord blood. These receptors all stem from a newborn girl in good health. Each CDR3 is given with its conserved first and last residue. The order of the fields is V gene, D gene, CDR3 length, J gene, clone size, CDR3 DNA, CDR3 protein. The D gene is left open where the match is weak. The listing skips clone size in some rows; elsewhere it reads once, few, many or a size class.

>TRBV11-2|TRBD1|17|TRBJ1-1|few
TGTGCCAGCTACTCCATTCGGGCGGGACAGGGGCAAGGTGAAGCTTTCTTT
CASYSIRAGQGQGEAFF
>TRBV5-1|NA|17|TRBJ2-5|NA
TGCGCCAGCAGCTTGGGCCAACCAGTGGCAGGGGAAAACATCCAGTACTTC
CASSLGQPVAGENIQYF
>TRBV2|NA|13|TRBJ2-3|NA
TGTGCCAGCAGTATATGGGAGGCAGATACGCAGTATTTT
CASSIWEADTQYF
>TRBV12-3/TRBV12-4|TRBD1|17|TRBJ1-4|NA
TGTGCCAGCAGTCTACGGGACAGGGTAACAACTAATGAAAAACTGTTTTTT
CASSLRDRVTTNEKLFF
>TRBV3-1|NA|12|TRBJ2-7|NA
TGTGCCAGCAGTCGGGGAGATAGGGAGCAGTACTTC
CASSRGDREQYF
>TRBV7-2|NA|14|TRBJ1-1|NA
TGTGCCAGCAGCTTTAATTCCAGGAACACTGAAGCTTTCTTT
CASSFNSRNTEAFF
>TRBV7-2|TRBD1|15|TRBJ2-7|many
TGTGCCAGCAGCTTTACCGGGACAGGGGGCTACGAGCAGTACTTC
CASSFTGTGGYEQYF
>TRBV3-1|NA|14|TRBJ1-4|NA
TGTGCCAGCAGCCAGAGGGGGACGGGGGAAAAACTGTTTTTT
CASSQRGTGEKLFF
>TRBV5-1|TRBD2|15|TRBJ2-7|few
TGCGCCAGCAGCTCGGTAGCGGGACCTTACAATGAGCAGTACTTC
CASSSVAGPYNEQYF
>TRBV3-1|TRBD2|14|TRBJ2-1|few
TGTGCCAGCAGCCAAGATTGGAGCGGGAGGTGGCAGTTCTTC
CASSQDWSGRWQFF
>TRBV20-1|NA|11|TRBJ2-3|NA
TGCAGCGTACGAGGGGCAGATACGCAGTATTTT
CSVRGADTQYF
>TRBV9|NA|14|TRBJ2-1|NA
TGTGCCAGCAGCGTAGTTCCAGTTTACAATGAGCAGTTCTTC
CASSVVPVYNEQFF
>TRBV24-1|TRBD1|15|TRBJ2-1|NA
TGTGCCACCAGTGATTTAGGGACAGGGGGAGATGAGCAGTTCTTC
CATSDLGTGGDEQFF
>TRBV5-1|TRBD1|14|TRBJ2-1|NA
TGCGCCAGCAGCTTGGACAGGGGATCCTACGGGCAGTTCTTC
CASSLDRGSYGQFF
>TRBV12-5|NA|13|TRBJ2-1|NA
TGTGCTAGTGGTTTGGGTCTCCCCGGTGAGCAGTTCTTC
CASGLGLPGEQFF
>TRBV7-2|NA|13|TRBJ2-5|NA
TGTGCCAGCAGCTTAGCGTATCTGAATGAGCAGTACTTC
CASSLAYLNEQYF